This TCR beta chain was identified in a study of blood T cell repertoires in COVID-19. Original data processing: It was from reference gene primer amplification that nucleated cell counts were estimated. The method was immunoSEQ multiplex PCR; TCRdb's version includes in-frame clones alone and lacks a portion of them. The V and J calls and clone size were taken over from that table, and D and trimming were inferred from the DNA. This sample carries about 99,000 clones, more than 70% of them seen once, and the ten largest clones take 13%. The specimen was peripheral blood. The receptor was isolated from an older woman in a cohort sampled during active or convalescent COVID-19.

The CDR3 DNA reads as TGTGCCAGCAGCTCCTTCCTACAGGGTCCCTCTGGGGCCAACGTCCTGACTTTC. Residues: CASSSFLQGPSGANVLTF. The chain combines TRBV5-4 with TRBJ2-6; D is perhaps TRBD1 (6 bases). V was trimmed by 3 bases and J by 0 bases, leaving 16 bases between them. Germline V gives CDR1 SGHNT, CDR2 YYREEE (reference sequence). This CDR3 has 18 residues.